This TCR beta chain is from a study of Tregs in tolerant kidney transplant recipients. Study-wide results and caveats: In tolerant patients, donor-specific Tregs outgrew total Tregs, suggesting antigen-driven expansion. Few patients were studied, so findings need validation in larger groups. Biological reproducibility was not directly addressed in this study.

The nonmyeloablative bone marrow transplants came from related graft donors, with transient mixed chimerism. Thawed PBMCs were FACS-sorted into unstimulated CD4+CD25+CD127- regulatory T cells, CD4+CD25- non-regulatory cells, CD4 and CD8 cells. Clones were sequenced by immunoSEQ multiplex PCR, and TCRdb holds only the in-frame ones, with some missing. The table shows 40,000 to 50,000 clones, with about 92% occurring only once. V was pared by 1 base and J by 8 bases, with 16 bases of the junction left unmatched. Germline CDR1 SNHLY, CDR2 FYNNEI. CDR3 size: 17 residues. About this clone: Its cognate antigen is unknown.

The starting material was CD8+ T cells from blood (PBMCs), obtained 12 months after the transplant. This chain uses TRBV2 with TRBJ2-7; 8 nucleotides align to TRBD2. The clonotype originates from a human patient who received a combined kidney and bone marrow transplant. Some T cells may possibly be graft donor cells. CDR3 region: CASSEGVQGSGGAKQYF. The CDR3 DNA is TGTGCCAGCAGTGAAGGAGTACAAGGCTCGGGGGGGGCGAAGCAGTACTTC. The full variable domain, its missing parts supplied by reference TRBV2 and TRBJ2-7, is EPEVTQTPSHQVTQMGQEVILRCVPISNHLYFYWYRQILGQKVEFLVSFYNNEISEKSEIFDDQFSVERPDGSNFTLKIRSTKLEDSAMYFCASSEGVQGSGGAKQYFGPGTRLTVT.